The clone carrying this T cell receptor (beta chain) came up many times. Trimming at V came to 4 bases and at J to 4 bases, leaving 10 bases not matched to a gene. The CDR3 covers 16 residues. Germline CDR1 is SGHAT and CDR2 is FQNNGV. The entry originates in a study of early T cells in non-severe SARS-CoV-2 infection. Molecules of cDNA were individually given unique molecular identifiers that were attached to them. TCRdb ran MiXCR on the 5' RACE reads and lists one entry per CDR3 protein. Found here are more than 75,000 distinct CDR3 sequences, approximately 15% of them singletons; the top ten hold under 8%.

Sequenced input: whole blood. The source is an adult who was a healthcare worker with PCR-confirmed SARS-CoV-2 infection or an uninfected control (not recorded which). This chain joins TRBV11-2 and TRBJ2-7, with 10 bases identical to TRBD1. DNA of the CDR3: TGTGCCAGCAGCTCCGGGACAGGGGTCCAACGGTACGAGCAGTACTTC. As protein: CASSSGTGVQRYEQYF.